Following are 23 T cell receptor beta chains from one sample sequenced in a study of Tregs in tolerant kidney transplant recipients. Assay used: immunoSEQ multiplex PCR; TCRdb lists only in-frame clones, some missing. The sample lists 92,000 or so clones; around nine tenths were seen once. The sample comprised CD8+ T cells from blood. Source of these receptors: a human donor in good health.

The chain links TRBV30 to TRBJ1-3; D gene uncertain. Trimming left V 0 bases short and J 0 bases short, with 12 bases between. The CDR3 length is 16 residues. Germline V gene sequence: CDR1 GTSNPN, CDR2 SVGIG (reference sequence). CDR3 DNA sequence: TGTGCCTGGAGTGTAGAGGGATTTAGCTCTGGAAACACCATATATTTT. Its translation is CAWSVEGFSSGNTIYF.

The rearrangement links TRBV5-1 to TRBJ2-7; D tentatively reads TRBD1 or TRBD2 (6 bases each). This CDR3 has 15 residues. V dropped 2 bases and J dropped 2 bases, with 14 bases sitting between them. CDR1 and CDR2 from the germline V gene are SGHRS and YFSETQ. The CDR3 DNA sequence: TGCGCCAGCAGCTTCGACGACAGGAGGGCCTACGAGCAGTACTTC. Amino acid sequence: CASSFDDRRAYEQYF.

The CDR3 region is CASSAAPLAGGDEQYF. For the CDR3, the DNA is TGTGCCAGCAGCGCAGCCCCTCTAGCGGGAGGGGACGAGCAGTACTTC. The genes are TRBV9 and TRBJ2-7; 12 bases match TRBD2. The germline V gene has CDR1 SGDLS and CDR2 YYNGEE. V shed 3 bases and J 5 bases; nucleotides not matched to a gene: 9. This CDR3 has 16 residues.

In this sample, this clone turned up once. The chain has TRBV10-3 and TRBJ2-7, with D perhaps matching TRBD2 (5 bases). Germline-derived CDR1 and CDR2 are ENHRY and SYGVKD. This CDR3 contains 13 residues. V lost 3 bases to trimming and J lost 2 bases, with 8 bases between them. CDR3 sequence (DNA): TGTGCCATCAGTGAATACGGGACCTACGAGCAGTACTTC. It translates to CAISEYGTYEQYF.

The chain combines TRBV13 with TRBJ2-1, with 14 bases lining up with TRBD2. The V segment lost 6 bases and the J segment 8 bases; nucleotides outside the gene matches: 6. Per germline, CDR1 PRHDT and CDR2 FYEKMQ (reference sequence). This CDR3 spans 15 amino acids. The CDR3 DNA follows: TGTGCCAGCAGACCTGGACTAGCGGGAGGAGATGAGCAGTTCTTC. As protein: CASRPGLAGGDEQFF.

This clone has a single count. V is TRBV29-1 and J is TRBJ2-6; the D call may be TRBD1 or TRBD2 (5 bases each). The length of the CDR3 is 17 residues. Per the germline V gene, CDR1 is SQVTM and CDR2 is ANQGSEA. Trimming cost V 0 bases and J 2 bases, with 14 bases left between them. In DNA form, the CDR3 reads TGCAGCGTTGAAGATTGGGGACCGGTCCCTGGGGCCAACGTCCTGACTTTC. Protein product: CSVEDWGPVPGANVLTF.

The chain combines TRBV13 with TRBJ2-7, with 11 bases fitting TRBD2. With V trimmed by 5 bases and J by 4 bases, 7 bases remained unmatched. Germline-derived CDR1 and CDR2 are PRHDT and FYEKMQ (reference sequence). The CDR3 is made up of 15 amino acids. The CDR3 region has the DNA TGTGCCAGCAGCCCCCTAGCGGGGGGTACATACGAGCAGTACTTC. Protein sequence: CASSPLAGGTYEQYF. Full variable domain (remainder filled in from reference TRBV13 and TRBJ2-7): AAGVIQSPRHLIKEKRETATLKCYPIPRHDTVYWYQQGPGQDPQFLISFYEKMQSDKGSIPDRFSAQQFSDYHSELNMSSLELGDSALYFCASSPLAGGTYEQYFGPGTRLTVT.

CDR3 sequence: CASRAGANYGYTF. As DNA, the CDR3 is TGTGCCAGCAGAGCCGGAGCTAACTATGGCTACACCTTC. The chain uses TRBV9 and TRBJ1-2; D is uncertain. Germline V lookup: CDR1 SGDLS, CDR2 YYNGEE. The ends were cut back, 5 bases at V and 0 bases at J, with 8 bases in the middle. The CDR3 has 13 residues.

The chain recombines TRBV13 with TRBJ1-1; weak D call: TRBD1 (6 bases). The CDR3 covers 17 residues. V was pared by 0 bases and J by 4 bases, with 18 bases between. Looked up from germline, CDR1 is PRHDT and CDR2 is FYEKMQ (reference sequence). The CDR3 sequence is CASSLGGIGGARTEAFF. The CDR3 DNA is TGTGCCAGCAGCTTAGGCGGCATCGGGGGGGCTCGCACTGAAGCTTTCTTT. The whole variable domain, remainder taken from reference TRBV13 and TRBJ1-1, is AAGVIQSPRHLIKEKRETATLKCYPIPRHDTVYWYQQGPGQDPQFLISFYEKMQSDKGSIPDRFSAQQFSDYHSELNMSSLELGDSALYFCASSLGGIGGARTEAFFGQGTRLTVV.

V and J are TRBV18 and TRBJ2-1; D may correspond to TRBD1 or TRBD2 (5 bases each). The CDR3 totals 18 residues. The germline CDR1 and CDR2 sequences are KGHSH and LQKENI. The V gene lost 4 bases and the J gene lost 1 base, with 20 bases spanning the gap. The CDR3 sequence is CASSLYETPWGSYNEQFF. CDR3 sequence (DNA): TGTGCCAGCTCACTTTACGAGACCCCCTGGGGGTCCTACAATGAGCAGTTCTTC.

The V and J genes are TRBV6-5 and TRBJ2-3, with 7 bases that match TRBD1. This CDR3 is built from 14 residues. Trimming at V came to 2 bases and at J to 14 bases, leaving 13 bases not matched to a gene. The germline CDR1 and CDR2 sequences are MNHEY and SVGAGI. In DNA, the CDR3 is TGTGCCAGCAGTTACGAGACAGGGAGCCGGACGGGGTATTTT. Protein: CASSYETGSRTGYF.

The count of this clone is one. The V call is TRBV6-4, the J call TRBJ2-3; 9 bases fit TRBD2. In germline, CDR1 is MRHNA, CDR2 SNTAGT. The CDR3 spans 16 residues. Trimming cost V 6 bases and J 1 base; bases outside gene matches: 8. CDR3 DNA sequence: TGTGCCAGCAGCGACGTGCTAGCGGGACGCACAGATACGCAGTATTTT. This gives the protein CASSDVLAGRTDTQYF.

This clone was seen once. As DNA, the CDR3 is TGTGCCAGCAGCACCGTGGGCGGGTACCAAGAGACCCAGTACTTC. Its protein is CASSTVGGYQETQYF. V usage is TRBV9 and J usage is TRBJ2-5; D might be TRBD2 (5 bases). V lost 4 bases and J 0 bases, leaving 13 bases between the germline ends. Germline CDR1 is SGDLS and CDR2 is YYNGEE. CDR3 length: 15 residues. Complete variable domain (other parts from reference TRBV9 and TRBJ2-5): DSGVTQTPKHLITATGQRVTLRCSPRSGDLSVYWYQQSLDQGLQFLIQYYNGEERAKGNILERFSAQQFPDLHSELNLSSLELGDSALYFCASSTVGGYQETQYFGPGTRLLVL.

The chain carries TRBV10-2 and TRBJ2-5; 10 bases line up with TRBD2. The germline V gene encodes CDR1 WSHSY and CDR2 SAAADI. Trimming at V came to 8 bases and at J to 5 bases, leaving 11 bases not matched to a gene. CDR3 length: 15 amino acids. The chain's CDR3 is CASCYSGRMGETQYF. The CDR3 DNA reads TGCGCCAGCTGTTATAGCGGGAGGATGGGTGAGACCCAGTACTTC.

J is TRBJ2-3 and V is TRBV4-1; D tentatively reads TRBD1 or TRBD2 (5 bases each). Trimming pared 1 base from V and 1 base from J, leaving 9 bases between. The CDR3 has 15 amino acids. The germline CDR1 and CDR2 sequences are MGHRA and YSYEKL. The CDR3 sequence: CASSQGGRGTDTQYF. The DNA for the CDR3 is TGCGCCAGCAGCCAAGGGGGACGGGGCACAGATACGCAGTATTTT.

CDR3 DNA sequence: TGTGCCGCCAGTGGGGGGCGCCGGCAGCCCCAGCATTTT. It yields the protein CAASGGRRQPQHF. The V and J genes are TRBV6-5 and TRBJ1-5, with D perhaps TRBD1 (6 bases). V was shortened by 11 bases and J by 7 bases, with 18 bases between the two germline ends. The germline V gene has CDR1 MNHEY and CDR2 SVGAGI. The CDR3 is 13 amino acids.

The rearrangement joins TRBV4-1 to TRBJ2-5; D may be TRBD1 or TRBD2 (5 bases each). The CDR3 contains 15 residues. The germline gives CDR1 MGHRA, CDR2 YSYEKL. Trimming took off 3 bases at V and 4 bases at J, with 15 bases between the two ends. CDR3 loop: CASSQQSEGRETQYF. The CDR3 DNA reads TGCGCCAGCAGCCAGCAAAGTGAGGGACGAGAGACCCAGTACTTC.

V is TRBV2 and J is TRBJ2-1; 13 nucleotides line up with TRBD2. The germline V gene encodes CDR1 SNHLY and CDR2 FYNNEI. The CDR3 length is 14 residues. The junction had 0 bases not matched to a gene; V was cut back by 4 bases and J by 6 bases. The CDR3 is CASSGLAGGNEQFF. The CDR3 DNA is TGTGCCAGCAGTGGACTAGCGGGGGGCAATGAGCAGTTCTTC.

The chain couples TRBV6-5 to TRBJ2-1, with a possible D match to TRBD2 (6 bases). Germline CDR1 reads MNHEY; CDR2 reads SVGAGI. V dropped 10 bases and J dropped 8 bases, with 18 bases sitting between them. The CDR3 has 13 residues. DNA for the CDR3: TGTGCCACCTCCGGGAGCCAAGGGTATGAGCAGTTCTTC. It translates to CATSGSQGYEQFF.

CDR3 sequence reads: CASSLPSYEQYF. The CDR3 DNA follows: TGTGCCAGCAGCTTACCCTCCTACGAGCAGTACTTC. This chain links TRBV11-2 with TRBJ2-7; D gene ambiguous. The V end lost 2 bases, the J end lost 0 bases, and 2 bases lay between the germline ends. Looked up from germline, CDR1 is SGHAT and CDR2 is FQNNGV. The CDR3 spans 12 residues. The entire variable domain, with the rest obtained from reference TRBV11-2 and TRBJ2-7, is as follows: EAGVAQSPRYKIIEKRQSVAFWCNPISGHATLYWYQQILGQGPKLLIQFQNNGVVDDSQLPKDRFSAERLKGVDSTLKIQPAKLEDSAVYLCASSLPSYEQYFGPGTRLTVT.

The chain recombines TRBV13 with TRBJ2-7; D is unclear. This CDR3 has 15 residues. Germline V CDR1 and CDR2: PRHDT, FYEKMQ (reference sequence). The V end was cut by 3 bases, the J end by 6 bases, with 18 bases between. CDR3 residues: CASSFSTDSRLEQYF. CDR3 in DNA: TGTGCCAGCAGCTTTTCAACCGATTCTCGACTCGAGCAGTACTTC.

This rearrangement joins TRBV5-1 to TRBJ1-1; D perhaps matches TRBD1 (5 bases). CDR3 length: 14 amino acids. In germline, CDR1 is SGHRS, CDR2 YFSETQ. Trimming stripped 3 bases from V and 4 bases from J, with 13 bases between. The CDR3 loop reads CASSSGQGGTEAFF. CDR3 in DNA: TGCGCCAGCAGCTCTGGCCAGGGAGGCACTGAAGCTTTCTTT.

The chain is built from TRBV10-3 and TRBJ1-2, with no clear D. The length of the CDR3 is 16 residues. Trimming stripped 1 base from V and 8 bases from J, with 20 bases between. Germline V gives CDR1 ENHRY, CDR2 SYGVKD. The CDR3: CAISEWAANDLWGYTF. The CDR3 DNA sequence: TGTGCCATCAGTGAGTGGGCAGCGAATGACCTATGGGGCTACACCTTC.